Presented here are 27 T cell receptor beta chains from one specimen sequenced in a study of T cells after yellow fever vaccination. One entry per CDR3 protein results from TCRdb running MiXCR on the 5' RACE reads. This sample yields approximately 600,000 distinct CDR3 sequences, of which 9% to 15% are seen a single time; about 15% belongs to the top ten. The source was PBMCs, collected on the day of the yellow fever booster vaccination. These receptors were obtained from a man aged 25-45 years who received the YFV17D yellow fever vaccine.

The V gene is TRBV20-1, the J gene TRBJ2-7, with 8 bases matching TRBD2. V lost 1 base, J lost 2 bases, and 7 bases stayed unmatched. The CDR3 spans 15 residues. The germline V gene has CDR1 DFQATT and CDR2 SNEGSKA (reference sequence). The CDR3 DNA follows: TGCAGTGCTAGAGTGAACGGGAGGGCCCCCTACGAGCAGTACTTC. This codes for CSARVNGRAPYEQYF.

This clonotype came up a few times. This chain uses TRBV3-1 with TRBJ2-7; tentatively, D is TRBD1 or TRBD2 (5 bases each). The CDR3 contains 15 residues. The germline gives CDR1 LGHDT, CDR2 YNNKEL (reference sequence). Trimming removed 4 bases from V and 0 bases from J, with 13 bases in between. The CDR3 DNA reads as TGTGCCAGCAGCCTCCGGGACCTTTTCTCCTACGAGCAGTACTTC. Translation gives CASSLRDLFSYEQYF.

This clonotype was seen only a few times. The chain recombines TRBV5-5 with TRBJ2-1, with 9 bases matching TRBD2. The J segment lost 0 bases and the V segment lost 4 bases, leaving 8 bases of the junction unmatched. Germline V gene lookup returns CDR1 SGHKS and CDR2 YYEKEE (reference sequence). The length of the CDR3 is 17 residues. CDR3 protein: CASSTGTSSISYNEQFF. The CDR3 bases are TGTGCCAGCAGCACCGGGACTAGCAGTATCTCCTACAATGAGCAGTTCTTC. The full variable domain, with the rest looked up from reference TRBV5-5 and TRBJ2-1, is DAGVTQSPTHLIKTRGQQVTLRCSPISGHKSVSWYQQVLGQGPQFIFQYYEKEERGRGNFPDRFSARQFPNYSSELNVNALLLGDSALYLCASSTGTSSISYNEQFFGPGTRLTVL.

This sequence joins TRBV20-1 and TRBJ2-1; D possibly corresponds to TRBD1 (5 bases). Trimming left V 7 bases short and J 9 bases short, with 13 bases between. The CDR3 contains 11 residues. Germline loops: CDR1 DFQATT, CDR2 SNEGSKA (reference sequence). This CDR3 is CSVSRGGEQFF. DNA of the CDR3: TGCAGTGTTTCTAGGGGCGGTGAGCAGTTCTTC.

This clonotype was observed at least ten times. V usage is TRBV25-1 and J usage is TRBJ1-1; the D is unclear. CDR3 length: 10 residues. V was clipped by 7 bases and J by 3 bases, with 3 bases between them. In germline, CDR1 is MGHDK, CDR2 SYGVNS. The CDR3 spells CASKDTEAFF. The CDR3, as DNA: TGTGCCAGCAAGGACACTGAAGCTTTCTTT.

This clonotype was observed a few times. This chain uses TRBV10-3 with TRBJ2-3; 15 nucleotides match TRBD2. The CDR3 sequence is 17 residues long. Per germline, CDR1 ENHRY and CDR2 SYGVKD. J was trimmed by 3 bases and V by 6 bases; bases with no gene match: 7. The CDR3 DNA reads as TGTGCCATCAGCCCAAGGACTAGCGGGAGGGCGACAGATACGCAGTATTTT. This sequence encodes CAISPRTSGRATDTQYF.

This clonotype was counted many times. The chain combines TRBV5-1 with TRBJ2-1, with D maybe TRBD2 (6 bases). The CDR3 has 15 residues. The V end lost 2 bases, the J end lost 5 bases, and 14 bases lay between the germline ends. Germline V gives CDR1 SGHRS, CDR2 YFSETQ. The CDR3 DNA sequence: TGCGCCAGCAGCTTCCGGGACCCGGGGGACAATGAGCAGTTCTTC. It specifies CASSFRDPGDNEQFF.

DNA of the CDR3: TGTGCCAGTAATAAGGCAGGGAGGGTGACTGAAGCTTTCTTT. It specifies CASNKAGRVTEAFF. The chain is built from TRBV27 and TRBJ1-1, with D possibly matching TRBD1 (5 bases). Germline V gene lookup returns CDR1 MNHEY and CDR2 SMNVEV (reference sequence). Trimming shortened V by 9 bases and J by 5 bases, and 19 bases separated the two germline ends. CDR3 size: 14 residues.

The sample holds many counts of this clonotype. This chain connects TRBV5-1 to TRBJ2-1, with 11 nucleotides matching TRBD2. Germline CDR1 reads SGHRS; CDR2 reads YFSETQ. J gave up 0 bases and V 0 bases, and 8 bases lay outside the gene matches. This CDR3 comprises 19 residues. The CDR3 DNA reads as TGCGCCAGCAGCTTGGTCATAACTAGCGGGGGAAGCTCCTACAATGAGCAGTTCTTC. It specifies CASSLVITSGGSSYNEQFF.

This sequence joins TRBV5-1 and TRBJ2-5; TRBD2 agrees at 11 bases. V shed 1 base and J 2 bases; nucleotides not matched to a gene: 7. Germline-derived CDR1 and CDR2 are SGHRS and YFSETQ. The CDR3 is 17 residues long. The CDR3 sequence is CASSLSRTSGLQETQYF. The CDR3 bases are TGCGCCAGCAGCTTGTCCCGGACTAGCGGGCTACAAGAGACCCAGTACTTC. Full variable domain (missing parts from reference TRBV5-1 and TRBJ2-5): KAGVTQTPRYLIKTRGQQVTLSCSPISGHRSVSWYQQTPGQGLQFLFEYFSETQRNKGNFPGRFSGRQFSNSRSEMNVSTLELGDSALYLCASSLSRTSGLQETQYFGPGTRLLVL.

The V gene is TRBV6-1, the J gene TRBJ2-1; TRBD2 matches at 10 bases. This CDR3 is built from 15 residues. The V segment lost 6 bases and the J segment 3 bases; nucleotides outside the gene matches: 5. Germline CDR1 MNHNS, CDR2 SASEGT. The CDR3 nucleotides are TGTGCCAGCAGGCTAGCGGGAGAGAACTACAATGAGCAGTTCTTC. Translation gives CASRLAGENYNEQFF.

In this sample, this clonotype turned up a few times. The chain links TRBV9 to TRBJ2-2; 8 nucleotides match TRBD2. From germline, CDR1 is SGDLS and CDR2 YYNGEE. The CDR3 sequence is 17 residues long. Trimming removed 4 bases from V and 0 bases from J; junction bases left unmatched: 8. The CDR3 DNA follows: TGTGCCAGCAGCCCCCGGGGGGGAGGAACGAACACCGGGGAGCTGTTTTTT. It yields the protein CASSPRGGGTNTGELFF.

The rearrangement uses TRBV21-1 and TRBJ2-5. TRBV21-1 is noted as a pseudogene. This CDR3 has 16 residues. CDR3 residues: CASSKGGQLYQETQYF. CDR3 coding DNA: TGTGCCAGCAGCAAAGGTGGGCAGCTGTACCAAGAGACCCAGTACTTC.

This clonotype appeared a few times. V gene TRBV12-3 or TRBV12-4 combines with J gene TRBJ2-3; TRBD2 matches 8 bases. The CDR3 consists of 15 residues. The junction had 8 bases not matched to a gene; V was cut back by 4 bases and J by 5 bases. The CDR3 reads CASSSGGRMIDTQYF. The CDR3 nucleotides are TGTGCCAGCAGTTCCGGCGGGAGGATGATAGATACGCAGTATTTT.

This clonotype was seen repeatedly, ten times or more. This chain connects TRBV24-1 to TRBJ2-2; 7 nucleotides agree with TRBD2. This CDR3 is built from 17 residues. V dropped 3 bases and J dropped 0; count of bases not matched to a gene: 6. The germline gives CDR1 KGHDR, CDR2 SFDVKD. CDR3 in amino acids: CATSDPQLATNTGELFF. CDR3 nucleotide sequence: TGTGCCACCAGTGATCCACAACTAGCGACGAACACCGGGGAGCTGTTTTTT.

The chain links TRBV6-5 to TRBJ2-1; 7 bases agree with TRBD2. The V segment lost 8 bases and the J segment 7 bases; nucleotides outside the gene matches: 5. The CDR3 runs to 12 residues. Germline V gives CDR1 MNHEY, CDR2 SVGAGI. CDR3 nucleotide sequence: TGTGCCAGCGGCGGGAGAGGGAATGAGCAGTTCTTC. It encodes CASGGRGNEQFF.

This clonotype was seen ten or more times. The V gene is TRBV7-2, the J gene TRBJ2-1, with D unresolved. This CDR3 is built from 16 residues. CDR1 and CDR2 from the germline V gene are SGHTA and FQGNSA. Trimming took off 1 base at V and 3 bases at J, with 13 bases between the two ends. The CDR3 DNA sequence: TGTGCCAGCAGCTTAGAACGGGCCCTTCTCTACAATGAGCAGTTCTTC. This gives the protein CASSLERALLYNEQFF.

The rearrangement links TRBV7-2 to TRBJ1-5; possibly TRBD1 for D (6 bases). Trimming removed 2 bases at V and 7 bases at J, with 21 bases between. There are 17 residues in the CDR3. Germline loops: CDR1 SGHTA, CDR2 FQGNSA. Written as DNA, the CDR3 is TGTGCCAGCAGCTTACTCACGGGACACGCTAAGGGACAGCCCCAGCATTTT. Its protein is CASSLLTGHAKGQPQHF.

As DNA, the CDR3 is TGCAGTGCTTGGAGGCAAGAGCAGTTCTTC. As protein: CSAWRQEQFF. This chain links TRBV20-1 with TRBJ2-1; D is possibly TRBD2 (5 bases). Trimming stripped 5 bases from V and 10 bases from J, with 9 bases between. The CDR3 length is 10 residues. CDR1 and CDR2 (germline): DFQATT, SNEGSKA (reference sequence).

This clonotype was seen more than once but under ten times. The chain links TRBV3-1 to TRBJ2-7; D remains unclear. V lost 0 bases to trimming and J lost 9 bases, with 12 bases between them. The CDR3 runs to 13 residues. Germline V gene lookup returns CDR1 LGHDT and CDR2 YNNKEL (reference sequence). The CDR3, as DNA: TGTGCCAGCAGCCAAGACCGACATGTCGGGCAGTACTTC. It yields the protein CASSQDRHVGQYF.

This clonotype has only a few counts. The chain joins TRBV7-2 to TRBJ2-7; unclear D gene. The CDR3 is 13 amino acids. Per the germline V gene, CDR1 is SGHTA and CDR2 is FQGNSA. Trimming took off 3 bases at V and 3 bases at J, with 9 bases between the two ends. The CDR3 region is CASSFEANYEQYF. CDR3 coding DNA: TGTGCCAGCAGCTTCGAAGCCAACTACGAGCAGTACTTC.

This clonotype was counted only a few times. At one end, the junction sequence differs from germline, possibly due to a read error. V is TRBV6-2 or TRBV6-3 and J is TRBJ2-1; TRBD2 matches at 15 bases. The CDR3 contains 15 residues. CDR1 is MNHEY, CDR2 SVGEGT, per germline. The CDR3 region has the DNA TGTGCCAGCAGGACGCCGGGACTAGCGGGAGGCTGGCGGATCTTC. Protein sequence: CASRTPGLAGGWRIF.

The chain joins TRBV3-1 to TRBJ2-1; 7 nucleotides match TRBD2. The V and J ends lost 4 bases and 8 bases, in that order; junction bases with no gene match: 11. Germline values: CDR1 LGHDT, CDR2 YNNKEL (reference sequence). The CDR3 is made up of 15 amino acids. CDR3 residues: CASSLGAGKTDEQFF. The CDR3 nucleotides are TGTGCCAGCAGCCTCGGAGCGGGGAAGACTGATGAGCAGTTCTTC.

This clonotype was picked up a small number of times. For the CDR3, the DNA is TGCAGCGTGGATGCTAGCGGGAGGATGTTGTACAATGAGCAGTTCTTC. Residues: CSVDASGRMLYNEQFF. This sequence joins TRBV29-1 and TRBJ2-1; 11 positions match TRBD2. V shed 6 bases and J 4 bases; nucleotides not matched to a gene: 11. Germline V lookup: CDR1 SQVTM, CDR2 ANQGSEA. The CDR3 contains 16 residues.

There are a few counts of this clonotype. The CDR3 loop is CASSSTSGRNHEQFF. In nucleotides, the CDR3 is TGTGCCAGCAGCTCCACTAGCGGGAGAAATCATGAGCAGTTCTTC. The rearrangement joins TRBV7-8 to TRBJ2-1; 11 nucleotides line up with TRBD2. V was pared by 4 bases and J by 8 bases, with 7 bases of the junction left unmatched. The CDR3 sequence is 15 residues long. The germline gives CDR1 SGHVS, CDR2 FQNEAQ.

This clonotype occurred many times. The chain is built from TRBV11-2 and TRBJ2-5, with 7 bases fitting TRBD1. The CDR3 runs to 13 residues. The ends lost 5 bases at V and 5 bases at J; junction bases unmatched: 5. Germline loops: CDR1 SGHAT, CDR2 FQNNGV. The CDR3 loop reads CASSRQGSETQYF. In nucleotides, the CDR3 is TGTGCCAGCAGCCGACAGGGATCTGAGACCCAGTACTTC.

This clonotype was counted a few times. The V and J genes are TRBV7-8 and TRBJ2-1, with 8 positions matching TRBD2. Germline V gene sequence: CDR1 SGHVS, CDR2 FQNEAQ. V was clipped by 5 bases and J by 10 bases; unmatched bases: 13. The CDR3 extends over 15 amino acids. CDR3 sequence reads: CASSRSGSGRGEQFF. The CDR3 DNA is TGTGCCAGCAGCCGAAGCGGGAGTGGGCGCGGGGAGCAGTTCTTC.